This TCR beta chain was captured in a study of post-analysis software for immune sequencing data (dated by TCRdb to the mid-2010s). Background for the entire study: The recorded disease courses included relapsing-remitting, secondary progressive and progressive-relapsing multiple sclerosis, and some patients had no subtype annotation. The patient repertoires were set against 10 to 11 previously published healthy control repertoires from donors whose ages ranged from about 6 to 27 years. A subset of samples was prepared in parallel using single-end sample barcoding, then pooled and co-amplified after Illumina adapter ligation. Summary of the overall study and its limitations: The multiple sclerosis patient group was slightly younger than the control group. Patients showed significantly higher frequencies than controls for 4 or 5 TRBV segments, among them TRBV5-6, TRBV5-1 and TRBV20-1. When samples were clustered directly using the F measure, samples prepared in the same batch co-clustered strongly, which prompted a batch-effect correction. Compared with controls, multiple sclerosis patients had significantly lower normalized Chao1 diversity, a finding suggesting substantial peripheral T-cell clonal expansion.

To demonstrate the VDJtools post-analysis software, the study profiled TCR beta repertoires from the peripheral blood of approximately twelve young patients with multiple sclerosis. The multiple sclerosis patients were children and adolescents ranging in age from 6 to 15 years. Library creation used PCR. Sequencing instrument: Illumina HiSeq 2500. To reduce PCR and sequencing biases, unique molecular identifiers were incorporated into the TCR beta cDNA libraries. Per 1 to 10 million input T cells, approximately 500,000 cDNA molecules were obtained, such that each molecule approximated one T cell. The same protocol used for the earlier healthy control dataset was applied to prepare and sequence the patient libraries. Samples belonging to the same batch were prepared together, multiplexed and sequenced on a shared HiSeq lane. The source study handled its data this way. Raw barcoded reads were processed with MIGEC, and single-read molecular identifier groups were discarded before consensus assembly and CDR3 extraction. Clonotype tables were post-analysed with VDJtools, normalizing diversity by down-sampling all datasets to the smallest sample size. Repertoire overlap clustering matched CDR3 amino acid but not nucleotide sequences to correct batch-related cross-sample contamination. TCRdb handled the public reads itself, with Q25 trimming in fastp and clone calling in MiXCR, and kept productive beta chains. A single entry per CDR3 protein holds the most common genes and DNA from its merged rows. TCRdb's processing, not the study's, gives the V and J calls here. The sample table holds hundreds of thousands of distinct CDR3 sequences, of which around 60% were seen once. Approximately 10% of the sample belongs to the ten largest clones.

Of note for this clonotype: Its binding antigen is unknown. Base-call qualities are not available, and no considerably larger clone is one nucleotide away.

Reading from cysteine to phenylalanine, the CDR3 counts 15 amino acids. Just CDR3 DNA is preserved here, 45 bases in frame from base 1. According to the germline V gene, CDR1 reads LGHNA and CDR2 reads YSLEER. Relative to germline, V is missing 5 bases and J is missing 4 bases, with 8 bases of the junction outside any gene match. The receptor was isolated from a girl aged 2-9 years with multiple sclerosis. Material: blood. The chain employs TRBV4-3 and TRBJ2-1; 7 central nucleotides agree with TRBD1. CDR3 protein: CASSNDRVGYNEQFF. In nucleotide form, the sequence is TGCGCCAGCAGCAACGACAGGGTAGGATACAATGAGCAGTTCTTC.